The 16 T cell receptor beta chains given below trace back to one sample, sequenced in a study of blood T cell dynamics during melanoma immunotherapy. Assay: immunoSEQ multiplex PCR; the TCRdb copy retains only in-frame clones and omits some. The repertoire holds approximately 12,000 clones, with about 82% as singletons. Time point denoted: pre-treatment baseline. This specimen was blood, taken from a patient treated with checkpoint blockade. The receptors here all came from a human donor with melanoma.

The V gene is TRBV4-2, the J gene TRBJ2-7; TRBD2 agrees at 13 bases. V dropped 0 bases and J dropped 5; count of bases not matched to a gene: 7. The CDR3 extends over 17 amino acids. In germline, CDR1 is LGHNA, CDR2 YNFKEQ. CDR3 region: CASSQDKRTSGSNEQYF. CDR3 DNA: TGTGCCAGCAGCCAAGATAAGAGGACTAGCGGGAGCAACGAGCAGTACTTC.

The J gene is TRBJ1-2, the V gene TRBV9, with 10 bases that match TRBD1. V trimming: 3 bases; J trimming: 6 bases; junction bases outside the gene matches: 17. Germline-derived CDR1 and CDR2 are SGDLS and YYNGEE. The CDR3 sequence is 18 residues long. CDR3: CASSDQTGTGDEVDGYTF. In DNA, the CDR3 is TGTGCCAGCAGCGACCAGACCGGGACAGGGGACGAGGTCGATGGCTACACCTTC.

This chain uses TRBV29-1 with TRBJ1-1; D might be TRBD1 (6 bases). Germline CDR1 is SQVTM and CDR2 is ANQGSEA. This CDR3 comprises 13 residues. Trimming shortened V by 6 bases and J by 5 bases, and 16 bases separated the two germline ends. The CDR3 DNA sequence: TGCAGCGTAGACAGGACGGGGGGTACTGAAGCTTTCTTT. Residues: CSVDRTGGTEAFF.

This chain connects TRBV29-1 to TRBJ2-7, with a possible D match to TRBD1 (5 bases). Per the germline V gene, CDR1 is SQVTM and CDR2 is ANQGSEA. V lost 8 bases and J lost 5, with 10 bases in between. CDR3 size: 10 residues. CDR3 amino acids: CSRGPNEQYF. CDR3 in DNA: TGCAGCAGGGGTCCTAACGAGCAGTACTTC.

This clone was seen just once. The chain recombines TRBV6-1 with TRBJ1-2, with D hard to call. Trimming stripped 6 bases from V and 0 bases from J, with 8 bases between. The CDR3 is 13 residues long. Germline-derived CDR1 and CDR2 are MNHNS and SASEGT. For the CDR3, the DNA is TGTGCCAGCAGCCATGACACTAACTATGGCTACACCTTC. Protein sequence: CASSHDTNYGYTF.

A few counts support this clone. The rearrangement uses TRBV19 and TRBJ2-2, with TRBD1 as a possible D gene (7 bases). There are 18 residues in the CDR3. The V gene's germline CDR1 is LNHDA and CDR2 SQIVND (reference sequence). V lost 7 bases and J lost 4, with 25 bases in between. The CDR3 is CASIPHRGEGGVTGELFF. DNA for the CDR3: TGTGCCAGTATCCCCCACAGGGGAGAGGGGGGAGTCACCGGGGAGCTGTTTTTT.

This clone was picked up a small number of times. The rearrangement joins TRBV5-1 to TRBJ1-2; D call uncertain. The V and J ends lost 0 bases and 3 bases respectively, with 12 bases between them. The germline V gene encodes CDR1 SGHRS and CDR2 YFSETQ. This CDR3 is built from 15 residues. CDR3 in DNA: TGCGCCAGCAGCTTGGCCTTGGCAGGCCACTATGGCTACACCTTC. It codes for CASSLALAGHYGYTF.

In DNA form, the CDR3 reads TGTGCCAGCAGCCCCAGGAGGGGGAACACTGAAGCTTTCTTT. The encoded protein is CASSPRRGNTEAFF. The rearrangement joins TRBV7-3 to TRBJ1-1; D possibly corresponds to TRBD1 (5 bases). The germline gives CDR1 SGHTA, CDR2 FQGTGA. The CDR3 loop spans 14 amino acids. V lost 5 bases to trimming and J lost 1 base, with 11 bases between them.

V is TRBV7-2 and J is TRBJ2-7; weak D call: TRBD2 (5 bases). The CDR3 has 16 amino acids. V was cut by 5 bases and J by 4 bases, with 21 bases left in between. Germline CDR1 is SGHTA and CDR2 is FQGNSA. The CDR3 DNA sequence: TGTGCCAGCAGCCTCCCGGGGAGCGTGAGATCTTACGAGCAGTACTTC. Translated: CASSLPGSVRSYEQYF.

CDR3 region: CATSHSASTNEKLFF. The CDR3 bases are TGTGCCACCAGCCATTCAGCTTCAACTAATGAAAAACTGTTTTTT. V usage is TRBV15 and J usage is TRBJ1-4, with D hard to call. Germline loops: CDR1 LNHNV, CDR2 YYDKDF (reference sequence). Trimming pared 5 bases from V and 0 bases from J, leaving 10 bases between. The CDR3 consists of 15 residues.

The chain joins TRBV7-3 to TRBJ1-5; 10 bases are a match to TRBD1. V lost 5 bases, J lost 6 bases, and 13 bases stayed unmatched. The CDR3 is 17 amino acids. The germline CDR1 and CDR2 sequences are SGHTA and FQGTGA. CDR3: CASSQSGQGILGQPQHF. Written as DNA, the CDR3 is TGTGCCAGCAGCCAGTCGGGACAGGGGATTTTAGGTCAGCCCCAGCATTTT.

In nucleotides, the CDR3 is TGTGCCTGGAGAGAAAGGAGGGGCGGGAATTCACCCCTCCACTTT. It translates to CAWRERRGGNSPLHF. The V call is TRBV30, the J call TRBJ1-6, with D perhaps matching TRBD1 (5 bases). Germline-derived CDR1 and CDR2 are GTSNPN and SVGIG (reference sequence). Trimming pared 3 bases from V and 7 bases from J, leaving 16 bases between. This CDR3 contains 15 residues.

The chain joins TRBV7-9 to TRBJ1-2; possibly TRBD1 for D (5 bases). Germline V gene sequence: CDR1 SEHNR, CDR2 FQNEAQ (reference sequence). V was cut by 5 bases and J by 7 bases, with 20 bases left in between. The CDR3 consists of 15 residues. The CDR3 sequence: CASSQLGRPGGGYTF. CDR3 bases: TGTGCCAGCAGCCAACTCGGACGGCCTGGGGGTGGCTACACCTTC.

This clone is a singleton in its sample. The chain joins TRBV29-1 to TRBJ1-4; D is possibly TRBD1 (6 bases). The CDR3 has 13 residues. Germline V gene data show CDR1 as SQVTM and CDR2 as ANQGSEA. V was pared by 1 base and J by 7 bases, with 10 bases between. The CDR3 is CSVEGQAGEKLFF. The CDR3 bases are TGCAGCGTTGAAGGACAGGCGGGTGAAAAACTGTTTTTT.

CDR3 residues: CASTRLADIYNEQFF. The CDR3 DNA reads as TGTGCCAGCACCAGACTAGCGGATATATACAATGAGCAGTTCTTC. V is TRBV6-1 and J is TRBJ2-1; 9 nucleotides line up with TRBD2. This CDR3 has 15 amino acids. Per the germline V gene, CDR1 is MNHNS and CDR2 is SASEGT. V lost 7 bases to trimming and J lost 4 bases; unmatched junction nucleotides: 8.

The rearrangement joins TRBV10-3 to TRBJ2-3; D gene unclear. Trimming took 0 bases from V and 0 from J, leaving 10 bases between them. The CDR3 has 16 residues. CDR1 is ENHRY and CDR2 is SYGVKD in the germline V gene. CDR3 residues: CAISESITPSTDTQYF. The DNA for the CDR3 is TGTGCCATCAGTGAGTCAATAACACCTAGCACAGATACGCAGTATTTT.